This T cell receptor beta chain was observed in a study of blood T cell repertoires in COVID-19. Generated by immunoSEQ multiplex PCR, the TCRdb table keeps only in-frame clones and is missing some. The profile covers some 150,000 clones, with about four fifths appearing a single time and roughly 1.4% taken by the ten largest. The receptor was derived from a human donor in a cohort sampled during active COVID-19. Sequencing was performed on peripheral blood.

CDR3 in DNA: TGTGCCAGCTCACCAGTAGAAAATGAGCAGTTCTTC. This translates into CASSPVENEQFF. The chain carries TRBV18 and TRBJ2-1; unclear D gene. Germline-derived CDR1 and CDR2 are KGHSH and LQKENI. CDR3 length: 12 residues. The V gene lost 2 bases and the J gene lost 7 bases, with 6 bases spanning the gap.